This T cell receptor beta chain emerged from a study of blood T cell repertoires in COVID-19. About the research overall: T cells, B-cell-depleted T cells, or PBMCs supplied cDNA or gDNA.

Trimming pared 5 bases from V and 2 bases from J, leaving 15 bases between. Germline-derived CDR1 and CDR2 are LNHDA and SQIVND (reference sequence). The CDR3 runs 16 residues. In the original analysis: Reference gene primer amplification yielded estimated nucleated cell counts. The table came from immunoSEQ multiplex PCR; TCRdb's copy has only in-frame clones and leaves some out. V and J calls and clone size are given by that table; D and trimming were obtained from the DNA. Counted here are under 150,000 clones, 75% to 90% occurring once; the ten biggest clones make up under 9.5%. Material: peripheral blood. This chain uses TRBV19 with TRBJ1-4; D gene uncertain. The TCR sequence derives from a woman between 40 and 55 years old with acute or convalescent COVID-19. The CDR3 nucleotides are TGTGCCAGTAGTGACCAATGGGAGCCCACTAATGAAAAACTGTTTTTT. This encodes CASSDQWEPTNEKLFF.